The entry below gives a single T cell receptor beta chain sequence along with its context. What it binds is not known. Germline CDR1 and CDR2: SGHRS and YFSETQ. Between the trimmed V and J ends, which lost 7 bases and 2 bases, there was a span of 11 bases. The CDR3 has 13 amino acids. TCRdb reprocessed the RT-PCR reads with MiXCR, giving one entry per CDR3 protein. Here the sample spans 800,000 or so distinct CDR3 sequences, 21% being singletons. This sample was taken from a study of response to subunit inactivated influenza vaccine. Study-wide results and caveats: Authors suggested each seasonal influenza vaccination recruits few new T cells.

The V and J genes are TRBV5-1 and TRBJ2-3, with D possibly TRBD1 on 5 matching bases. The receptor was derived from a man aged 50-60 years who received an inactivated influenza vaccine. The sample in question was PBMCs from blood, obtained roughly 5 days after vaccination. The CDR3 nucleotides are TGCGCCAGCGGCAGGGCTCCCACAGATACGCAGTATTTT. This sequence encodes CASGRAPTDTQYF.